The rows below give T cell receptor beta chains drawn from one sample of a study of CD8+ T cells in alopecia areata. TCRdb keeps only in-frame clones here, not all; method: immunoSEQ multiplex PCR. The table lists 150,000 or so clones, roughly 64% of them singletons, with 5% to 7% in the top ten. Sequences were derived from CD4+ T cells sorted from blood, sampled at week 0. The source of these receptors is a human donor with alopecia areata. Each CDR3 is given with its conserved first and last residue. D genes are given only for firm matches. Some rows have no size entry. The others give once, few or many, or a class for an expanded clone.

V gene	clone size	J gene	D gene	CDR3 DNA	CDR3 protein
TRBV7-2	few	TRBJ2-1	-	TGTGCCAGCAGCTTAGGGCTGAGCGAAACATACAATGAGCAGTTCTTC	CASSLGLSETYNEQFF
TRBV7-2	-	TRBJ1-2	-	TGTGCCAGCAGCTTAGAGGGGGGTCGTAGATACTATGGCTACACCTTC	CASSLEGGRRYYGYTF
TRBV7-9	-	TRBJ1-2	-	TGTGCCAGCAGCCTAAATGGACAGCCTAACTATGGCTACACCTTC	CASSLNGQPNYGYTF
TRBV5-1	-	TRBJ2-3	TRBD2	TGCGCCAGCAGCTTCAGCGGGATCACAGATACGCAGTATTTT	CASSFSGITDTQYF
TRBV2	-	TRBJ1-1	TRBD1	TGTGCCAGCAGCTCGGACAGGGGAACAGGTGAAGCTTTCTTT	CASSSDRGTGEAFF
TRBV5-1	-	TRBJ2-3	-	TGCGCCAGCAGCCACAACGATGGGGATACGCAGTATTTT	CASSHNDGDTQYF
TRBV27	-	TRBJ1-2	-	TGTGCCAGCAGTCCGGGACCTGCAGCGATGTTTTATGGCTACACCTTC	CASSPGPAAMFYGYTF
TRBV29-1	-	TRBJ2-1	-	TGCAGCCTCTCTTGGGGCAGTACCTACAATGAGCAGTTCTTC	CSLSWGSTYNEQFF
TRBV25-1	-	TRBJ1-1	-	TGTGCCAGCACCAAGGGGAACTGGAACACTGAAGCTTTCTTT	CASTKGNWNTEAFF
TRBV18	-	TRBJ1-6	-	TGTGCCAGCTCTCCAACGCAAATGACCGCGAGTCGGAATTCACCCCTCCACTTT	CASSPTQMTASRNSPLHF
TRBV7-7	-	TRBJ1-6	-	TGTGCTAGCAGCCCGGCCGTTAATTCACCCCTCCACTTT	CASSPAVNSPLHF
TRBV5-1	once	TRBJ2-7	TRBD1	TGCGCCAGCAGCTTGAGGACAGGGGTTGACTACGAGCAGTACTTC	CASSLRTGVDYEQYF
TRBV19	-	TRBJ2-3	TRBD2	TGTGCCAGTAGTATACGGACTAGCTCAGATACGCAGTATTTT	CASSIRTSSDTQYF
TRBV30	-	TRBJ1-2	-	TGTGCCTGGAGAAGCGGAGGCTACACCTTC	CAWRSGGYTF
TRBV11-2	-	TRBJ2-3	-	TGTGCCAGCAGCCAACAAGTCGCCCGGACAGATACGCAGTATTTT	CASSQQVARTDTQYF
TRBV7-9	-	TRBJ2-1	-	TGTGCCAGCAGCTTAGTCGGCAGGGGCTACAATGAGCAGTTCTTC	CASSLVGRGYNEQFF
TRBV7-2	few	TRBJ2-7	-	TGTGCCAGCAGCGGGACGGAGCAGTACTTC	CASSGTEQYF
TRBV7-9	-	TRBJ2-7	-	TGTGCCAGCAGCTCAGGTGCCAACGAGCAGTACTTC	CASSSGANEQYF
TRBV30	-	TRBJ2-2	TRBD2	TGTGCCTGGAGTAGAGGTAGCGGGCGGTACTTCACCGGGGAGCTGTTTTTT	CAWSRGSGRYFTGELFF
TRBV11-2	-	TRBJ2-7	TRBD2	TGTGCCAGCAGCCTTACTCGGTCTAGCGGGGGGGCCTACGAGCAGTACTTC	CASSLTRSSGGAYEQYF
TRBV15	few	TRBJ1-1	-	TGTGCCACCAGCTCCGAGGCGGAGAACACTGAAGCTTTCTTT	CATSSEAENTEAFF
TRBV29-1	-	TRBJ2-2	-	TGCAGCGGTGGACAGCTCACCGGGGAGCTGTTTTTT	CSGGQLTGELFF
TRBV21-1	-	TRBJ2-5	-	TGTGCCAGTCGGACTAGCGGAGGGGAGACCCAGTACTTC	CASRTSGGETQYF
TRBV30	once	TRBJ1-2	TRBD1	TGTGCCTGGAGTCCCCCTTGGGGACAGGGACCCGATGGCTACACCTTC	CAWSPPWGQGPDGYTF